This TCR beta chain came from a study of blood T cell repertoires in COVID-19. The wider study: From T cells, B-cell-depleted T cells, or PBMCs came the material, which was cDNA or gDNA.

Participant reports of clinical history set cohort assignment. Clones were sequenced by immunoSEQ multiplex PCR, and TCRdb holds only the in-frame ones, with some missing. Of 200,000 to 250,000 clones listed, 81% are singletons. The sequencing sample was made of PBMCs or T cells enriched from blood (not recorded which). This clonotype was obtained from a woman aged 45-60 years with acute COVID-19.

CDR3 nucleotide sequence: TGTGCCAGCATTCCGGATGATAGGAGGGAGACCCAGTACTTC. Encoded protein: CASIPDDRRETQYF. The chain links TRBV6-6 to TRBJ2-5, with a weak D call TRBD2 (5 bases). CDR1 MNHNY and CDR2 SVGAGI come from the germline V gene (reference sequence). The V end was cut by 7 bases, the J end by 5 bases, with 17 bases between. This CDR3 comprises 14 residues.